Listed below are T cell receptor beta chains from one sample, sequenced in a study of T-cell memory formation after mild COVID-19. In TCRdb, the 5' RACE reads were re-called with MiXCR into one record per CDR3 protein. The repertoire has 300,000 to 400,000 distinct CDR3 sequences, about 15% of them found once; the top ten carry about 20%. The sample comprised PBMCs or a T cell subset sorted from them (not recorded which). Every receptor here comes from a man aged 18 to 29 who had mild COVID-19 (a few samples of this study predate the infection). Cell type and time point are not known. The CDR3 runs from the conserved cysteine through the conserved F or W. The D gene is left open where the match is weak. Clone size is given for some rows only: seen once, a few or many times, or a class if the clone is expanded.

>NA|TRBJ2-2|NA|TRBV11-3
TGTGCCAGCAGCTTGCACTCGGGACAAGGCACCACCGGGGAGCTGTTTTTT
CASSLHSGQGTTGELFF
>NA|TRBJ1-6|few|TRBV20-1
TGCAGTGCTGACCGGGATATTAATTCACCCCTCCACTTT
CSADRDINSPLHF
>NA|TRBJ1-5|NA|TRBV6-6
TGTGCCAGCAGTCGGAGGACGGGGCAGCCCCAGCATTTT
CASSRRTGQPQHF
>NA|TRBJ2-2|few|TRBV5-1
TGCGCCAGCAGCTTGGACGGAGGTAACACCGGGGAGCTGTTTTTT
CASSLDGGNTGELFF
>NA|TRBJ2-5|few|TRBV19
TGTGCCAGTAAAGATCGGGCGCGTGAGACCCAGTACTTC
CASKDRARETQYF
>NA|TRBJ2-2|NA|TRBV28
TGTGCCAGCAGTTTAAGGGGGGACACCGGGGAGCTGTTTTTT
CASSLRGDTGELFF
>NA|TRBJ1-4|NA|TRBV9
TGTGCCAGCAGCGTAGCTCCGTCAACTAATGAAAAACTGTTTTTT
CASSVAPSTNEKLFF
>NA|TRBJ1-6|NA|TRBV4-3
TGCGCCAGCAGCCAAGGGGGTCCCGGTGGATCACCCCTCCACTTT
CASSQGGPGGSPLHF
>NA|TRBJ1-1|NA|TRBV6-2/TRBV6-3
TGTGCCAGCACTCCTGGGGGATCGAACACTGAAGCTTTCTTT
CASTPGGSNTEAFF
>NA|TRBJ2-7|NA|TRBV5-5
TGTGCCAGCAGCTTGAGGGTCAGGGGGGTTTACGAGCAGTACTTC
CASSLRVRGVYEQYF
>TRBD1|TRBJ2-2|few|TRBV20-1
TGCAGTGCTAGTGAGGGAGACAGGGACACCGGGGAGCTGTTTTTT
CSASEGDRDTGELFF
>NA|TRBJ2-3|NA|TRBV20-1
TGCAGTGCTAGCGGCAGGCGAGGGGACACAGATACGCAGTATTTT
CSASGRRGDTDTQYF
>NA|TRBJ2-1|few|TRBV5-6
TGTGCCAGCAGGGGGAGGTTTAGCAATGAGCAGTTCTTC
CASRGRFSNEQFF
>TRBD1|TRBJ2-5|NA|TRBV7-6
TGTGCCAGCAGCCCATACTCCGGGACAGGGGTTGGGGAGACCCAGTACTTC
CASSPYSGTGVGETQYF
>NA|TRBJ1-1|NA|TRBV20-1
TGCAGTGCTAGAAGATTCAGGGAAGGAGGGACTGAAGCTTTCTTT
CSARRFREGGTEAFF
>NA|TRBJ2-3|NA|TRBV6-5
TGTGCCAGCAGACCTAGGCCAGATACGCAGTATTTT
CASRPRPDTQYF
>NA|TRBJ1-4|many|TRBV6-5
TGTGCCAGCAGCCGCGACAGGCCCAGACTCGGTGAAAAACTGTTTTTT
CASSRDRPRLGEKLFF
>NA|TRBJ2-1|few|TRBV28
TGTGCCACCCAGCTTCGGACAGACAATGAGCAGTTCTTC
CATQLRTDNEQFF
>NA|TRBJ2-7|few|TRBV19
TGTGCCAGTAGTCCTAAGACCCCTCCCAACTCCTACGAGCAGTACTTC
CASSPKTPPNSYEQYF
>NA|TRBJ2-4|NA|TRBV19
TGTGCCAGTAGTATTCTGGGGGGCATTCAGTACTTC
CASSILGGIQYF
>NA|TRBJ2-5|NA|TRBV9
TGTGCCAGCAGCGTAGCTACTACAGGAGAAGAGACCCAGTACTTC
CASSVATTGEETQYF
>NA|TRBJ2-2|NA|TRBV9
NA
CASSGSFAGELFFF
>NA|TRBJ2-5|NA|TRBV5-1
TGCGCCAGTGCCAGGGACCAAGAGACCCAGTACTTC
CASARDQETQYF
>NA|TRBJ2-7|few|TRBV4-1
TGCGCCAGCAGCCCCATACAGCCCCCTCCGGTATACGAGCAGTACTTC
CASSPIQPPPVYEQYF
>NA|TRBJ1-2|few|TRBV11-2
TGTGCCAGCAGCCCCCGGTGGGGGGAACGTGTTTCTTACTATGGCTACACCTTC
CASSPRWGERVSYYGYTF
>TRBD1|TRBJ2-1|few|TRBV12-3/TRBV12-4
TGTGCCAGCACCTACACCGGGACAGCACGCAATGAGCAGTTCTTC
CASTYTGTARNEQFF
>NA|TRBJ1-2|NA|TRBV29-1
TGCAGCGTTGGGCAGTCCTATGGCTACACCTTC
CSVGQSYGYTF
>TRBD1|TRBJ2-1|few|TRBV12-5
TGTGCTAGTGGTTTTAATCCAGGGACAGTCCAGTTCTTC
CASGFNPGTVQFF
>NA|TRBJ1-1|few|TRBV7-9
TGTGCCAGCAGACCCGGGACGGCGAACACTGAAGCTTTCTTT
CASRPGTANTEAFF
>NA|TRBJ2-7|many|TRBV6-6
TGTGCCAGCAGTAGTCACGCCGGACTTACCTCTTCCTACGAGCAGTACTTC
CASSSHAGLTSSYEQYF
>NA|TRBJ1-6|few|TRBV6-6
TGTGCCAGCAGTTATCCCTCTGCACCCCTCCACTTT
CASSYPSAPLHF
>NA|TRBJ1-5|NA|TRBV2
TGTGCCAGCAGTAAGTCCACGGGGGATCAGCCCCAGCATTTT
CASSKSTGDQPQHF
>TRBD1|TRBJ1-5|many|TRBV7-2
TGTGCCAGCAGCTACAGGGGGGATCAGCCCCAGCATTTT
CASSYRGDQPQHF
>NA|TRBJ2-7|NA|TRBV7-2
TGTGCCAGCAGCTTACAAACCCCCCTCGAGCAGTACTTC
CASSLQTPLEQYF
>TRBD2|TRBJ2-2|NA|TRBV12-5
TGTGCTAGCGTGCTCGGCGGGGGTGGAGTAACCGGGGAGCTGTTTTTT
CASVLGGGGVTGELFF
>TRBD2|TRBJ2-1|NA|TRBV29-1
TGCAGCTCTTTGGGCGGGAGGTCCCCTAGCTCCTACAATGAGCAGTTCTTC
CSSLGGRSPSSYNEQFF
>NA|TRBJ1-6|NA|TRBV6-4
TGTGCCAGCAGTTCAGGGTATGGATCACCCCTCCACTTT
CASSSGYGSPLHF
>NA|TRBJ1-2|few|TRBV7-9
TGTGCCAGCAGCCCCCCAGCGGAATGGGGCTACACCTTC
CASSPPAEWGYTF
>NA|TRBJ1-4|NA|TRBV6-6
TGTGCCAGCAGCGTAAAGATGGAACTGTTTTTT
CASSVKMELFF
>TRBD2|TRBJ2-2|once|TRBV29-1
TGCAGCGTGCTCCTAGCGGGGGACGCGAACACCGGGGAGCTGTTTTTT
CSVLLAGDANTGELFF
>NA|TRBJ1-5|few|TRBV28
TGTGCCAGCAGTTTAAGGGGCGGTGAGGCAAGCAATCAGCCCCAGCATTTT
CASSLRGGEASNQPQHF
>NA|TRBJ2-5|NA|TRBV20-1
TGCAGTGAGAGGGCCCAGTACTTC
CSERAQYF
>NA|TRBJ2-7|NA|TRBV6-2/TRBV6-3
TGTGCCAGCAGTTACTCGGAAGACGGAGGTGGAGAGCAGTACTTC
CASSYSEDGGGEQYF
>TRBD1|TRBJ1-1|NA|TRBV4-1
TGCGCCAGCAGCCAGCCGACGACAGGGCACCACACTGAAGCTTTCTTT
CASSQPTTGHHTEAFF